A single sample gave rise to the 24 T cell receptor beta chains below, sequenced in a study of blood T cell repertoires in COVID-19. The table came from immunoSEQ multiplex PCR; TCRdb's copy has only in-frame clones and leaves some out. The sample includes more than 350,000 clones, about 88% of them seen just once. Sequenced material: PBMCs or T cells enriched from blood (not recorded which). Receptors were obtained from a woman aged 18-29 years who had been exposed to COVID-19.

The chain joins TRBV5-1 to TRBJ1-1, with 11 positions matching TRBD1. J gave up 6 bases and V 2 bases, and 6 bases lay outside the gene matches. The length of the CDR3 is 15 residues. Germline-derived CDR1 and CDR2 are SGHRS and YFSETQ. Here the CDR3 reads CASSLTTGQGAEAFF. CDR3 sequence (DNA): TGCGCCAGCAGCTTAACTACGGGACAGGGGGCTGAAGCTTTCTTT.

The CDR3 region has the DNA TGTGCCAGCAGCAACGATTGGAGGAGTTCCTACAATGAGCAGTTCTTC. Amino acid sequence: CASSNDWRSSYNEQFF. J is TRBJ2-1 and V is TRBV21-1; the D call TRBD2 from the table was never checked on the DNA. TRBV21-1 is a pseudogene locus. The CDR3 has 16 residues.

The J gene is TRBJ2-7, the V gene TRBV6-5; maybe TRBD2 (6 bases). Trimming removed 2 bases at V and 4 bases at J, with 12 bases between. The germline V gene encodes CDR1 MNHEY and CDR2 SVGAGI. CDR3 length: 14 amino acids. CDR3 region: CASSYEGLTYEQYF. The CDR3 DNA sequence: TGTGCCAGCAGTTACGAGGGACTGACATACGAGCAGTACTTC.

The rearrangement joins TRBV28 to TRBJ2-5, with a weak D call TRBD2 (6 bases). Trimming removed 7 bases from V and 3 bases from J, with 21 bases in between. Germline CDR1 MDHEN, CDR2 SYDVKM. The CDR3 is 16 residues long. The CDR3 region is CASTPEYSGGEETQYF. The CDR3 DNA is TGTGCCAGCACCCCTGAATATTCCGGGGGTGAAGAGACCCAGTACTTC.

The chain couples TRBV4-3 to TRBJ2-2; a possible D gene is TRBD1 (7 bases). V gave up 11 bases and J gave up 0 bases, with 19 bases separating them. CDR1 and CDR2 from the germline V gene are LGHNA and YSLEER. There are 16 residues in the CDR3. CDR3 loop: CASTQGGNTNTGELFF. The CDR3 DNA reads TGCGCCTCAACGCAGGGGGGCAATACGAACACCGGGGAGCTGTTTTTT.

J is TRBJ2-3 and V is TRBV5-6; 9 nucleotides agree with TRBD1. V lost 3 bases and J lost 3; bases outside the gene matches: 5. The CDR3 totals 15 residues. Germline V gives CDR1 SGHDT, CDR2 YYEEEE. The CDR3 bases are TGTGCCAGCAGCTCCGGGACAGGGAAGACAGATACGCAGTATTTT. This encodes CASSSGTGKTDTQYF.

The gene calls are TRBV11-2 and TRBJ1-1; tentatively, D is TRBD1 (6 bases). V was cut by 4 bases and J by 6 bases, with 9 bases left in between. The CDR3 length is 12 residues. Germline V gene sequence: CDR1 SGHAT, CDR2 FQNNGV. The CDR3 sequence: CASSSDRPEAFF. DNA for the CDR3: TGTGCCAGCAGCTCGGACAGACCTGAAGCTTTCTTT.

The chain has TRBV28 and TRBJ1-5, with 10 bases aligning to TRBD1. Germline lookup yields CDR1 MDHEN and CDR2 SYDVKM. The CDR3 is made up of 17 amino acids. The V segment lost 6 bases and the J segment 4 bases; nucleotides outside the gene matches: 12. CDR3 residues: CASRSGEGQGRNQPQHF. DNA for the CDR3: TGTGCCAGCAGAAGCGGCGAGGGACAGGGGAGGAATCAGCCCCAGCATTTT.

CDR3 coding DNA: TGTGCCAGCAGGGTAAGAGGGTTTTTGCATCAGCCCCAGCATTTT. Its translation is CASRVRGFLHQPQHF. The chain links TRBV28 to TRBJ1-5; unclear D gene. CDR1 is MDHEN, CDR2 SYDVKM, per germline. The CDR3 is made up of 15 amino acids. V was pared by 6 bases and J by 5 bases, with 17 bases between.

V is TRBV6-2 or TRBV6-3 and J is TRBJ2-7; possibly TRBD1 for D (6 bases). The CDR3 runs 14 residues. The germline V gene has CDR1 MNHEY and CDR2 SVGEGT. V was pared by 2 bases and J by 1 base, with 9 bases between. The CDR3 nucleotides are TGTGCCAGCAGTTACGGGGGCATTTCCTACGAGCAGTACTTC. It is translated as CASSYGGISYEQYF.

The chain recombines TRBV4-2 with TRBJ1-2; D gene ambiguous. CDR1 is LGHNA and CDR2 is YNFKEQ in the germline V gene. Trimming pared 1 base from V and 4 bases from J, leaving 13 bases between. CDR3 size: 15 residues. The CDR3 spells CASSQAAEGFYGYTF. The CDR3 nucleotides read TGTGCCAGCAGCCAAGCAGCTGAGGGCTTCTATGGCTACACCTTC.

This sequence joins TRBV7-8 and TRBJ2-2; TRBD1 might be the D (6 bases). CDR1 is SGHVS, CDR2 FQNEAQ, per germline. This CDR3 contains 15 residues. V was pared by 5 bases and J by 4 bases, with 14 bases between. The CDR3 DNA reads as TGTGCCAGCAGCCACGGGACACCCTTCACCGGGGAGCTGTTTTTT. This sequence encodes CASSHGTPFTGELFF. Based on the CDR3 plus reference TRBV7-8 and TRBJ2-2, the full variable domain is GAGVSQSPRYKVAKRGQDVALRCDPISGHVSLFWYQQALGQGPEFLTYFQNEAQLDKSGLPSDRFFAERPEGSVSTLKIQRTQQEDSAVYLCASSHGTPFTGELFFGEGSRLTVL.

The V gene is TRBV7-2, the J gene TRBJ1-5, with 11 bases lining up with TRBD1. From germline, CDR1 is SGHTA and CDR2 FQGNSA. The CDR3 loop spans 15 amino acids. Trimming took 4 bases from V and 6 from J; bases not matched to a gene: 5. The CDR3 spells CASSWTGGAGQPQHF. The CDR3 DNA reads TGTGCCAGCAGCTGGACAGGGGGCGCAGGTCAGCCCCAGCATTTT. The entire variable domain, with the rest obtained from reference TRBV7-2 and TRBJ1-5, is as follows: GAGVSQSPSNKVTEKGKDVELRCDPISGHTALYWYRQSLGQGLEFLIYFQGNSAPDKSGLPSDRFSAERTGGSVSTLTIQRTQQEDSAVYLCASSWTGGAGQPQHFGDGTRLSIL.

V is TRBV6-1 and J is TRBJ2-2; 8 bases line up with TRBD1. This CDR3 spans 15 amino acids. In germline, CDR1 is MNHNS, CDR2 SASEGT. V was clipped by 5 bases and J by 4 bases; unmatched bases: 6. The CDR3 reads CASSHGQGGTGELFF. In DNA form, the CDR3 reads TGTGCCAGCAGTCATGGACAGGGAGGCACCGGGGAGCTGTTTTTT.

CDR3 region: CASSEGSQQYGYTF. The CDR3, as DNA: TGTGCCAGCAGTGAGGGCAGCCAGCAATATGGCTACACCTTC. This sequence joins TRBV2 and TRBJ1-2; D unclear. The CDR3 is 14 amino acids. V lost 3 bases to trimming and J lost 5 bases, with 13 bases between them. Germline CDR1 SNHLY, CDR2 FYNNEI.

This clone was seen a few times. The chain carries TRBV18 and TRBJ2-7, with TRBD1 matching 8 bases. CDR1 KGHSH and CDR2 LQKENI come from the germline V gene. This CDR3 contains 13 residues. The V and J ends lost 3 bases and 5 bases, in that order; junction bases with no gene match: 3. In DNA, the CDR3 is TGTGCCAGCTCACCCGGACAGGGCCACGAGCAGTACTTC. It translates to CASSPGQGHEQYF.

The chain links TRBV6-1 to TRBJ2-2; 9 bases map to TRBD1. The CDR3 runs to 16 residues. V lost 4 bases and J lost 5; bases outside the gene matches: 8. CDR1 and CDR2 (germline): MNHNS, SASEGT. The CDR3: CASSAEQGARTGELFF. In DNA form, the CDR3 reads TGTGCCAGCAGTGCCGAACAGGGGGCGCGGACCGGGGAGCTGTTTTTT.

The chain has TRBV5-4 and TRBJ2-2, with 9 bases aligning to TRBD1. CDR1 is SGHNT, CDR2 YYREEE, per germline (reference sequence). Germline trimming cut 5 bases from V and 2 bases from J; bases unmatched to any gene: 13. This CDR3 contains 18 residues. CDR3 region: CASSLPLGTGRNTGELFF. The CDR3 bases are TGTGCCAGCAGTTTACCACTTGGGACAGGGCGAAACACCGGGGAGCTGTTTTTT. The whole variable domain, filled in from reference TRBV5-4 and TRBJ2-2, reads ETGVTQSPTHLIKTRGQQVTLRCSSQSGHNTVSWYQQALGQGPQFIFQYYREEENGRGNFPPRFSGLQFPNYSSELNVNALELDDSALYLCASSLPLGTGRNTGELFFGEGSRLTVL.

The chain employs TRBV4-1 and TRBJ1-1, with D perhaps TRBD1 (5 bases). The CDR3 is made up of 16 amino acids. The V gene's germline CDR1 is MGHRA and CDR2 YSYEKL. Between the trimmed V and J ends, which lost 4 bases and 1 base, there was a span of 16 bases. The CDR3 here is CASSPGGGLGNTEAFF. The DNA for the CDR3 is TGCGCCAGCAGCCCTGGCGGGGGGTTGGGGAACACTGAAGCTTTCTTT.

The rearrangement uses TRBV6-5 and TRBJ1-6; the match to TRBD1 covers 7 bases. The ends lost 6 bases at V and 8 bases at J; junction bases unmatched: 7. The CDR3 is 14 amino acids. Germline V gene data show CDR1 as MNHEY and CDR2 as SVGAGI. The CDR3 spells CASRVGTAYSPLHF. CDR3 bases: TGTGCCAGCAGAGTCGGGACAGCCTATTCACCCCTCCACTTT.

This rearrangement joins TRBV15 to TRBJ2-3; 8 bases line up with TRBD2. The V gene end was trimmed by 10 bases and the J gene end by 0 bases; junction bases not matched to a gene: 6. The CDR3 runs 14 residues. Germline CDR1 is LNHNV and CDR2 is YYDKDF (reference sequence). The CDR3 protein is CARRGDPSTDTQYF. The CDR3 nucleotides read TGTGCCAGGCGGGGGGACCCTAGCACAGATACGCAGTATTTT.

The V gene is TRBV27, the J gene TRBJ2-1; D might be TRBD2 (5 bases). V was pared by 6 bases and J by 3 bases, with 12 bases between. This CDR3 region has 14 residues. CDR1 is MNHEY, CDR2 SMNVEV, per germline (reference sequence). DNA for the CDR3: TGTGCCAGCAGGGCCGTGGCGGGCTACAATGAGCAGTTCTTC. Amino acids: CASRAVAGYNEQFF.

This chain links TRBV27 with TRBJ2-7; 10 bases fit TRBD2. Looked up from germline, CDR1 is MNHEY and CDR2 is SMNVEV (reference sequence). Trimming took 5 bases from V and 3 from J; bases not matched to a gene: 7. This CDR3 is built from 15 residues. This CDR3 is CASSLRTSGRYEQYF. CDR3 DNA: TGTGCCAGCAGTCTACGGACTAGCGGCCGCTACGAGCAGTACTTC.

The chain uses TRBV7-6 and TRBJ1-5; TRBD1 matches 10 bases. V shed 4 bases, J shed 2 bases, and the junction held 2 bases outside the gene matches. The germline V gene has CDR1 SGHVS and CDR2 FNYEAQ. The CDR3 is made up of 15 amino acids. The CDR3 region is CASSSGTGGNQPQHF. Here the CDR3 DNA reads TGTGCCAGCAGCTCCGGGACAGGGGGCAATCAGCCCCAGCATTTT.